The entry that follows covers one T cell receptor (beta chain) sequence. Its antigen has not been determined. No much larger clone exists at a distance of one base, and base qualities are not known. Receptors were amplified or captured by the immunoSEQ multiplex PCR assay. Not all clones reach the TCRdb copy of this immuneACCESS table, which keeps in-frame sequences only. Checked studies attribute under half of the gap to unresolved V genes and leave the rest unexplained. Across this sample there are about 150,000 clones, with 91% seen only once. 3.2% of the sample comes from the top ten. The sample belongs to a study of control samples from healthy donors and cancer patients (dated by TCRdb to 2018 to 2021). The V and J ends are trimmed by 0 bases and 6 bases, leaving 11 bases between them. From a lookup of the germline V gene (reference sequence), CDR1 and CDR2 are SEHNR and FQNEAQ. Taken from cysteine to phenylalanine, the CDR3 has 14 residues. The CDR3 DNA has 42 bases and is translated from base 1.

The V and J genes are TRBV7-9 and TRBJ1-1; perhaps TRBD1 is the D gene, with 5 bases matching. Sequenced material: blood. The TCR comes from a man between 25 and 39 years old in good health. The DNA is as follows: TGTGCCAGCAGCTTAGCGGATGGGGGTTCTGAAGCTTTCTTT. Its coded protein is CASSLADGGSEAFF.